These 31 T cell receptor beta chains came from one sample sequenced in a study of TIL therapy for anti-PD-1-resistant metastatic lung cancer. This was the immunoSEQ v3 assay. TCRdb's table, derived via immunoSEQ multiplex PCR, lists solely in-frame clones and lacks some. There are under 100,000 clones in the sample; about 71% occur only once, and about a tenth lies in the top ten. Time point meaning: pre-treatment sample, taken before nivolumab and TIL therapy. Pleural nodules or supraclavicular lymph nodes made up most of the excised metastases sampled. The starting material was tumor tissue, obtained at baseline. These receptors came from a person between 25 and 80 years old with non-small cell lung cancer.

The V gene is TRBV29-1, the J gene TRBJ1-1; a possible D gene is TRBD1 (6 bases). The CDR3 totals 11 residues. Between the trimmed V and J ends, which lost 4 bases and 4 bases, there was a span of 7 bases. Germline-derived CDR1 and CDR2 are SQVTM and ANQGSEA. This CDR3 is CSVGGGTEAFF. Written as DNA, the CDR3 is TGCAGCGTTGGAGGGGGCACTGAAGCTTTCTTT. The whole variable domain, filled in from reference TRBV29-1 and TRBJ1-1, reads SAVISQKPSRDICQRGTSLTIQCQVDSQVTMMFWYRQQPGQSLTLIATANQGSEATYESGFVIDKFPISRPNLTFSTLTVSNMSPEDSSIYLCSVGGGTEAFFGQGTRLTVV.

The genes are TRBV6-5 and TRBJ1-6; D unresolved. Germline V CDR1 and CDR2: MNHEY, SVGAGI. CDR3 size: 15 residues. V lost 6 bases, J lost 7 bases, and 16 bases lay in between. CDR3 coding DNA: TGTGCCAGCAGAACCTTTGGTAATATAAATTCACCCCTCCACTTT. Its translation: CASRTFGNINSPLHF.

A note on this clone: Other DNA sequences within the sample encode an identical CDR3. The V call is TRBV18, the J call TRBJ2-7; D call uncertain. V lost 0 bases and J 1 base, leaving 4 bases between the germline ends. The V gene's germline CDR1 is KGHSH and CDR2 LQKENI. The CDR3 is made up of 13 amino acids. CDR3 residues: CASSPPGSYEQYF. The CDR3 DNA follows: TGTGCCAGCTCACCACCCGGGTCCTACGAGCAGTACTTC.

CDR3 sequence: CASSVGDRPYEQYF. The CDR3 nucleotides are TGTGCCAGCAGCGTGGGAGACAGACCCTACGAGCAGTACTTC. The chain couples TRBV9 to TRBJ2-7; either TRBD1 or TRBD2 may fit D (5 bases each). CDR3 length: 14 amino acids. Germline lookup yields CDR1 SGDLS and CDR2 YYNGEE. Trimming removed 2 bases at V and 2 bases at J, with 11 bases between.

The chain carries TRBV28 and TRBJ1-1, with 10 bases matching TRBD1. The CDR3 has 15 amino acids. Germline V gene sequence: CDR1 MDHEN, CDR2 SYDVKM. V trimming: 5 bases; J trimming: 5 bases; junction bases outside the gene matches: 8. In DNA, the CDR3 is TGTGCCAGCAGTACACAATGGACAGGGGGAACTGAAGCTTTCTTT. It translates to CASSTQWTGGTEAFF.

This clone was detected a few times. The V and J genes are TRBV30 and TRBJ2-5; the match to TRBD2 covers 8 bases. The V segment lost 3 bases and the J segment 5 bases; nucleotides outside the gene matches: 2. This CDR3 comprises 12 residues. CDR1 is GTSNPN and CDR2 is SVGIG in the germline V gene (reference sequence). CDR3 in DNA: TGTGCCTGGAGGCGGGAGGTCGAGACCCAGTACTTC. Encoded protein: CAWRREVETQYF.

Here the CDR3 DNA reads TGTGCCAGCAGCCCCTCGACGGGCCCCAGCTCTGGAAACACCATATATTTT. Translation gives CASSPSTGPSSGNTIYF. The chain employs TRBV3-1 (or the pseudogene TRBV3-2) and TRBJ1-3; D not resolved. The germline V and J ends were trimmed by 4 bases and 0 bases, with 16 bases remaining between them. CDR3 length: 17 amino acids. Germline lookup yields CDR1 LGHDT and CDR2 YNNKEL (reference sequence).

This chain uses TRBV12-2 with TRBJ1-2. TRBV12-2 corresponds to a pseudogene. This CDR3 has 16 residues. This CDR3 reads CASRLEAEEYNYGYTF. CDR3 DNA: TGTGCAAGTCGCTTAGAGGCAGAAGAATATAACTATGGCTACACCTTC.

The chain's CDR3 is CASSSHRGGRNHYGYTF. The CDR3 bases are TGTGCCAGCAGTTCCCATCGCGGGGGGCGAAATCACTATGGCTACACCTTC. This chain connects TRBV6-2 or TRBV6-3 to TRBJ1-2; possible D gene TRBD1, 6 bases. V lost 4 bases to trimming and J lost 3 bases, with 21 bases between them. The length of the CDR3 is 17 residues. Looked up from germline, CDR1 is MNHEY and CDR2 is SVGEGT.

The V call is TRBV5-8, the J call TRBJ2-7, with no clear D. Trimming removed 2 bases at V and 5 bases at J, with 11 bases between. The CDR3 loop spans 13 amino acids. Germline CDR1 and CDR2: SGHTS and YDEGEE. The CDR3 sequence: CASSFRSTDEQYF. For the CDR3, the DNA is TGTGCCAGCAGCTTTAGGAGCACTGACGAGCAGTACTTC.

This clone appeared many times. The chain combines TRBV28 with TRBJ1-2; D gene uncertain. The CDR3 has 15 amino acids. V was clipped by 4 bases and J by 5 bases, with 17 bases between them. CDR1 is MDHEN and CDR2 is SYDVKM in the germline V gene. The CDR3 DNA reads TGTGCCAGCAGTTCATATAAAGTTAGGGCGTATGGCTACACCTTC. Translated, it gives CASSSYKVRAYGYTF.

V usage is TRBV6-5 and J usage is TRBJ1-2; a possible D gene is TRBD1 (5 bases). Per the germline V gene, CDR1 is MNHEY and CDR2 is SVGAGI. The V end was cut by 6 bases, the J end by 3 bases, with 5 bases between. There are 11 residues in the CDR3. The CDR3 bases are TGTGCCAGCAGGGGGGACTATGGCTACACCTTC. The encoded protein is CASRGDYGYTF.

V gene TRBV27 combines with J gene TRBJ2-1; 7 positions match TRBD2. The germline V gene has CDR1 MNHEY and CDR2 SMNVEV (reference sequence). Trimming took 5 bases from V and 9 from J; bases not matched to a gene: 16. The CDR3 extends over 16 amino acids. CDR3 protein: CASSRKSGLVWAEQFF. CDR3 DNA: TGTGCCAGCAGTCGAAAGTCCGGACTAGTTTGGGCTGAGCAGTTCTTC.

A few counts support this clone. This clone may be a read error of a much larger clone one base away. J is TRBJ1-1 and V is TRBV4-3, with D possibly matching TRBD1 (5 bases). The CDR3 covers 13 residues. Germline lookup yields CDR1 LGHNA and CDR2 YSLEER. DNA of the CDR3: TGCGCCCGCAGCCGGGGGGTAAACACTGAAGCTTTCTTT. Translation gives CARSRGVNTEAFF.

This sequence joins TRBV2 and TRBJ2-3; no clear D. This CDR3 region has 12 residues. Trimming shortened V by 6 bases and J by 6 bases, and 10 bases separated the two germline ends. Germline V CDR1 and CDR2: SNHLY, FYNNEI. This CDR3 is CASRGAGDTQYF. The CDR3 nucleotides are TGTGCCAGCAGAGGCGCTGGGGATACGCAGTATTTT.

This clone has just one count. J is TRBJ2-5 and V is TRBV2; 9 nucleotides align to TRBD1. The germline V gene encodes CDR1 SNHLY and CDR2 FYNNEI. The CDR3 extends over 16 amino acids. The ends lost 0 bases at V and 7 bases at J; junction bases unmatched: 9. CDR3 sequence: CASSEAGTGFVGTQYF. The CDR3 DNA follows: TGTGCCAGCAGTGAAGCGGGGACAGGGTTTGTTGGGACCCAGTACTTC.

V gene TRBV7-3 combines with J gene TRBJ1-1, with no clear D. CDR3 length: 17 residues. CDR1 is SGHTA and CDR2 is FQGTGA in the germline V gene. Trimming cost V 0 bases and J 0 bases, with 14 bases left between them. The CDR3 loop reads CASSLTALGSMNTEAFF. CDR3 DNA: TGTGCCAGCAGCTTAACGGCCCTTGGGTCGATGAACACTGAAGCTTTCTTT. The full variable domain, with the rest looked up from reference TRBV7-3 and TRBJ1-1, is GAGVSQTPSNKVTEKGKYVELRCDPISGHTALYWYRQSLGQGPEFLIYFQGTGAADDSGLPNDRFFAVRPEGSVSTLKIQRTERGDSAVYLCASSLTALGSMNTEAFFGQGTRLTVV.

The chain carries TRBV6-5 and TRBJ1-4, with 10 bases matching TRBD1. The CDR3 is 15 amino acids. With V trimmed by 4 bases and J by 3 bases, 2 bases remained unmatched. Germline CDR1 reads MNHEY; CDR2 reads SVGAGI. The CDR3 DNA reads TGTGCCAGCAGTTGGACAGGGGGACCTAATGAAAAACTGTTTTTT. It encodes CASSWTGGPNEKLFF.

The chain couples TRBV18 to TRBJ1-1; TRBD1 might be the D (5 bases). The germline CDR1 and CDR2 sequences are KGHSH and LQKENI. V lost 7 bases, J lost 0 bases, and 6 bases lay in between. The CDR3 sequence is 12 residues long. The CDR3 reads CASLQVNTEAFF. In nucleotides, the CDR3 is TGTGCCAGCTTACAGGTGAACACTGAAGCTTTCTTT.

This clone was recorded once. V and J are TRBV7-3 and TRBJ1-1; no clear D. V was clipped by 5 bases and J by 0 bases, with 7 bases between them. The CDR3 length is 13 residues. Germline V gene sequence: CDR1 SGHTA, CDR2 FQGTGA. The CDR3 sequence is CASSRQLNTEAFF. The CDR3 DNA is TGTGCCAGCAGCCGCCAGTTGAACACTGAAGCTTTCTTT.

This chain joins TRBV30 and TRBJ1-4, with D possibly being TRBD1 (5 bases). With 4 bases removed from V and 5 bases from J, the gap between germline ends came to 11 bases. Germline V gene lookup returns CDR1 GTSNPN and CDR2 SVGIG (reference sequence). This CDR3 is built from 13 residues. In nucleotides, the CDR3 is TGTGCCTGGACTGGCAGGGTGAATGAAAAACTGTTTTTT. Protein sequence: CAWTGRVNEKLFF.

The V gene is TRBV9, the J gene TRBJ2-1; D remains unclear. CDR3 length: 15 residues. Germline V gene lookup returns CDR1 SGDLS and CDR2 YYNGEE. V was cut by 4 bases and J by 5 bases, with 16 bases left in between. The CDR3 DNA reads TGTGCCAGCAGCCACTACCCGGAAACCAACAATGAGCAGTTCTTC. Translated, it gives CASSHYPETNNEQFF.

In this sample, this clone turned up a few times. The V call is TRBV2, the J call TRBJ1-1; perhaps TRBD1 as D (6 bases). The length of the CDR3 is 14 residues. The V end was cut by 3 bases, the J end by 6 bases, with 14 bases between. Per germline, CDR1 SNHLY and CDR2 FYNNEI. CDR3 region: CASSEARGRAEAFF. For the CDR3, the DNA is TGTGCCAGCAGTGAGGCGAGGGGGAGAGCTGAAGCTTTCTTT.

This chain connects TRBV18 to TRBJ1-6; 12 nucleotides agree with TRBD1. Trimming at V came to 4 bases and at J to 10 bases, leaving 11 bases not matched to a gene. The germline V gene has CDR1 KGHSH and CDR2 LQKENI. The CDR3 contains 17 residues. DNA for the CDR3: TGTGCCAGCTCACACGGTTCCGGGACAGGGGGCGAGTCACCCCTCCACTTT. Its translation: CASSHGSGTGGESPLHF.

The V call is TRBV19, the J call TRBJ1-4; D gene ambiguous. V was clipped by 0 bases and J by 2 bases, with 10 bases between them. CDR1 and CDR2 from the germline V gene are LNHDA and SQIVND (reference sequence). The CDR3 spans 16 residues. The CDR3 spells CASSIDPRLTNEKLFF. The DNA of the CDR3 is TGTGCCAGTAGTATAGATCCCCGGTTGACTAATGAAAAACTGTTTTTT.

This chain links TRBV6-6 with TRBJ1-2; TRBD1 aligns across 8 bases. CDR1 MNHNY and CDR2 SVGAGI come from the germline V gene (reference sequence). J gave up 3 bases and V 2 bases, and 2 bases lay outside the gene matches. The CDR3 consists of 14 residues. CDR3 residues: CASSYVTGDYGYTF. CDR3 DNA: TGTGCCAGCAGTTACGTGACAGGGGACTATGGCTACACCTTC.

This sequence joins TRBV6-5 and TRBJ2-7; D is perhaps TRBD1 (5 bases). The CDR3 has 13 residues. Germline V gene lookup returns CDR1 MNHEY and CDR2 SVGAGI. Trimming took off 2 bases at V and 5 bases at J, with 10 bases between the two ends. CDR3 sequence (DNA): TGTGCCAGCAGTTACGGACACCCAAACGAGCAGTACTTC. Encoded protein: CASSYGHPNEQYF.

This rearrangement joins TRBV6-5 to TRBJ1-5, with a tentative D call TRBD1 (6 bases). V gave up 6 bases and J gave up 2 bases, with 14 bases separating them. Per the germline V gene, CDR1 is MNHEY and CDR2 is SVGAGI. CDR3 size: 15 residues. CDR3 loop: CASRPDRFGNQPQHF. The CDR3 DNA follows: TGTGCCAGCAGACCGGACAGATTTGGCAATCAGCCCCAGCATTTT.

This clone has only a few counts. The V and J genes are TRBV6-2 or TRBV6-3 and TRBJ1-2, with D tentatively TRBD1 (5 bases). CDR1 is MNHEY, CDR2 SVGEGT, per germline. This CDR3 contains 14 residues. Trimming removed 5 bases at V and 8 bases at J, with 18 bases between. CDR3 DNA sequence: TGTGCCAGCAGTATGGGACCGAGGCTACGAGGCTACACCTTC. Protein product: CASSMGPRLRGYTF.

This clone was seen a single time. CDR3 bases: TGTGCCAGCAGCACCCTAAGAAGCACAGATACGCAGTATTTT. It specifies CASSTLRSTDTQYF. This chain uses TRBV11-1 with TRBJ2-3, with no clear D. This CDR3 contains 14 residues. Germline V gene sequence: CDR1 SGHAT, CDR2 FQDESV (reference sequence). Trimming took 5 bases from V and 0 from J, leaving 9 bases between them. Combining the CDR3 with reference TRBV11-1 and TRBJ2-3 gives the whole variable domain EAEVAQSPRYKITEKSQAVAFWCDPISGHATLYWYRQILGQGPELLVQFQDESVVDDSQLPKDRFSAERLKGVDSTLKIQPAELGDSAMYLCASSTLRSTDTQYFGPGTRLTVL.

The V call is TRBV7-9, the J call TRBJ2-3; D is undetermined. From germline, CDR1 is SEHNR and CDR2 FQNEAQ (reference sequence). The CDR3 covers 12 residues. V shed 8 bases and J shed 2 bases, with 8 bases lying between them. CDR3 DNA: TGTGCCAGCGGGCGGCACACAGATACGCAGTATTTT. Translation gives CASGRHTDTQYF.